The 4 T cell receptor beta chains given below trace back to one sample, sequenced in a study of siplizumab effects on memory and regulatory T cells. The data were produced by immunoSEQ multiplex PCR, yet TCRdb's version contains in-frame clones alone and is incomplete. The sample consists of more than 85,000 clones, 93% of them appearing once. The sample was CD4+ T cells sorted from blood. Source of these receptors: a human donor in good health.

The chain is built from TRBV30 and TRBJ2-7; the match to TRBD2 covers 9 bases. Trimming removed 4 bases from V and 5 bases from J; junction bases left unmatched: 12. This CDR3 contains 15 residues. The V gene's germline CDR1 is GTSNPN and CDR2 SVGIG (reference sequence). The CDR3 DNA sequence: TGTGCCTGGATAACGAGCGGGAGGAGCGAGGACGAGCAGTACTTC. This encodes CAWITSGRSEDEQYF.

In this sample, this clone turned up once. J is TRBJ2-1 and V is TRBV19; 10 bases fit TRBD2. This CDR3 has 16 amino acids. Germline V CDR1 and CDR2: LNHDA, SQIVND (reference sequence). With 4 bases clipped from V and 3 bases from J, the junction kept 6 bases outside the gene matches. The DNA of the CDR3 is TGTGCCAGTAGTACTCGGACTAGCGGTTACTACAATGAGCAGTTCTTC. It is translated as CASSTRTSGYYNEQFF.

CDR3 DNA: TGTGCCAGCAGCTCTTATTCTAGCGGGAGTTTGCCAGATACGCAGTATTTT. This translates into CASSSYSSGSLPDTQYF. The rearrangement uses TRBV7-8 and TRBJ2-3; 10 nucleotides line up with TRBD2. With 4 bases clipped from V and 4 bases from J, the junction kept 11 bases outside the gene matches. Germline V lookup: CDR1 SGHVS, CDR2 FQNEAQ. This CDR3 comprises 17 residues. The full variable domain, completed using reference TRBV7-8 and TRBJ2-3, is GAGVSQSPRYKVAKRGQDVALRCDPISGHVSLFWYQQALGQGPEFLTYFQNEAQLDKSGLPSDRFFAERPEGSVSTLKIQRTQQEDSAVYLCASSSYSSGSLPDTQYFGPGTRLTVL.

V and J are TRBV7-2 and TRBJ1-2; 9 bases are shared with TRBD1. The CDR3 contains 14 residues. The germline V gene encodes CDR1 SGHTA and CDR2 FQGNSA. V lost 1 base and J lost 7; bases outside the gene matches: 4. The CDR3 protein is CASSLDRGPGGYTF. The CDR3 DNA reads TGTGCCAGCAGCTTAGACAGGGGGCCGGGTGGCTACACCTTC.